This T cell receptor (beta chain) was recorded in a study of blood T cell repertoires in COVID-19. Germline CDR1 reads SGDLS; CDR2 reads YYNGEE. The length of the CDR3 is 15 residues. The ends were cut back, 0 bases at V and 4 bases at J, with 11 bases in the middle. Sequencing was performed with immunoSEQ multiplex PCR; in TCRdb, only in-frame clones are kept and a portion is missing. The sample has just under 90,000 clones; 72% are singletons. This clone came up a few times. The sample carries other DNA sequences with the same CDR3. The TCR sequence derives from an elderly woman with acute or convalescent COVID-19. The sample consisted of peripheral blood. The V and J genes are TRBV9 and TRBJ1-3, with unresolved D. CDR3 DNA sequence: TGTGCCAGCAGCGTAGCTTCTGGAGCCGGAAACACCATATATTTT. It translates to CASSVASGAGNTIYF.